The entry below describes one T cell receptor (beta chain). Its antigen remains unidentified. Libraries were prepared by immunoSEQ multiplex PCR; TCRdb keeps only in-frame clonotypes and omits some of them. The top ten clones hold about 1.4% of a sample with fewer than 150,000 clones, 85% to 90% of them seen once. V was pared by 0 bases and J by 8 bases, with 8 bases of the junction left unmatched. Germline CDR1 and CDR2: KGHSH and LQKENI. The CDR3 loop spans 16 amino acids. This record belongs to a study of cytomegalovirus exposure and HLA in healthy donors. General observations from the study: Cytomegalovirus association was listed for 150 to 200 TCR beta chains.

The chain uses TRBV18 and TRBJ2-1; 9 nucleotides match TRBD2. The sequence was collected from a man aged 25 to 40 in good health and CMV-seronegative. Sequenced sample: PBMCs. The CDR3 sequence: CASSPPNRGGRDEQFF. In nucleotides, the CDR3 is TGTGCCAGCTCACCACCTAATCGCGGCGGGAGGGATGAGCAGTTCTTC. Using reference TRBV18 and TRBJ2-1 for the parts outside the CDR3, the full variable domain is NAGVMQNPRHLVRRRGQEARLRCSPMKGHSHVYWYRQLPEEGLKFMVYLQKENIIDESGMPKERFSAEFPKEGPSILRIQQVVRGDSAAYFCASSPPNRGGRDEQFFGPGTRLTVL.